A single sample gave rise to the 8 T cell receptor beta chains below, sequenced in a study of type 1 regulatory T cells. Each CDR3 protein gets one entry after TCRdb re-called the reads with MiXCR. The sample shows about 19,000 distinct CDR3 sequences, roughly 10% of them seen only once. The sequenced material came from CD4+ T cells, either the whole sample or a sorted fraction (not recorded which). These receptors were taken from a human donor in good health.

The CDR3 protein is CASSLAGEVNYGYTF. The CDR3 DNA reads as TGCGCCAGCAGCTTGGCCGGGGAAGTTAACTATGGCTACACCTTC. This chain joins TRBV5-1 and TRBJ1-2, with unresolved D. The V gene's germline CDR1 is SGHRS and CDR2 YFSETQ. The CDR3 runs to 15 residues. The germline V and J ends were trimmed by 0 bases and 1 base, with 10 bases remaining between them.

This clonotype was seen repeatedly, ten times or more. V is TRBV2 and J is TRBJ2-6; D uncertain. Trimming shortened V by 7 bases and J by 1 base, and 5 bases separated the two germline ends. The CDR3 has 13 amino acids. Per the germline V gene, CDR1 is SNHLY and CDR2 is FYNNEI. In nucleotides, the CDR3 is TGTGCCAGCATCCGATCTGGGGCCAACGTCCTGACTTTC. Translated, it gives CASIRSGANVLTF. Combining the CDR3 with reference TRBV2 and TRBJ2-6 gives the whole variable domain EPEVTQTPSHQVTQMGQEVILRCVPISNHLYFYWYRQILGQKVEFLVSFYNNEISEKSEIFDDQFSVERPDGSNFTLKIRSTKLEDSAMYFCASIRSGANVLTFGAGSRLTVL.

This clonotype is medium-sized (0.01 to 0.1%) by share. The CDR3 loop reads CASRYSSGSNEQFF. The CDR3 nucleotides read TGCGCCAGCAGATATAGTAGCGGGAGCAATGAGCAGTTCTTC. The rearrangement joins TRBV5-1 to TRBJ2-1; 9 bases align to TRBD2. Losses at the gene ends were 5 bases for V and 6 bases for J; bases not matched to a gene: 6. There are 14 residues in the CDR3. Germline V gives CDR1 SGHRS, CDR2 YFSETQ.

This clonotype appeared a few times. V and J are TRBV6-5 and TRBJ2-1; no clear D. The CDR3 totals 14 residues. Deletions cut 1 base from V and 10 bases from J, with 14 bases between. The germline CDR1 and CDR2 sequences are MNHEY and SVGAGI. This CDR3 reads CASSYLGGVGEQFF. The CDR3 DNA reads TGTGCCAGCAGTTACTTGGGTGGGGTGGGGGAGCAGTTCTTC.

This clonotype was counted ten times or more. The V and J genes are TRBV24-1 and TRBJ1-6; D is uncertain. V dropped 3 bases and J dropped 4 bases, with 3 bases sitting between them. Germline assignment: CDR1 KGHDR and CDR2 SFDVKD. The CDR3 extends over 13 amino acids. The CDR3 loop is CATSDPYNSPLHF. The CDR3 region has the DNA TGTGCCACCAGTGATCCATATAATTCACCCCTCCACTTT.

This clonotype has at least ten counts. The chain links TRBV11-2 to TRBJ2-4, with D unclear. Germline lookup yields CDR1 SGHAT and CDR2 FQNNGV. The length of the CDR3 is 14 residues. The V gene lost 5 bases and the J gene lost 6 bases, with 14 bases spanning the gap. CDR3 sequence (DNA): TGTGCCAGCAGCCCCTGGCCAGATTCAAACATTCAGTACTTC. Protein product: CASSPWPDSNIQYF.

This clonotype was seen ten or more times. The CDR3 region is CSASSGPGGTQYF. The CDR3 DNA follows: TGCAGTGCTTCGAGCGGGCCGGGGGGGACGCAGTATTTT. This chain connects TRBV20-1 to TRBJ2-3; 8 nucleotides agree with TRBD2. CDR3 length: 13 residues. Germline lookup yields CDR1 DFQATT and CDR2 SNEGSKA (reference sequence). The junction had 10 bases not matched to a gene; V was cut back by 5 bases and J by 9 bases.

This clonotype has at least ten counts. The chain links TRBV5-1 to TRBJ1-2; 8 bases fit TRBD1. CDR1 and CDR2 (germline): SGHRS, YFSETQ. The V segment lost 3 bases and the J segment 5 bases; nucleotides outside the gene matches: 12. CDR3 length: 16 amino acids. The CDR3 DNA reads TGCGCCAGCAGCTCCGGACAGGGACAGATGGGATATGGCTACACCTTC. Translated, it gives CASSSGQGQMGYGYTF. Filled out from reference TRBV5-1 and TRBJ1-2, the complete variable domain reads KAGVTQTPRYLIKTRGQQVTLSCSPISGHRSVSWYQQTPGQGLQFLFEYFSETQRNKGNFPGRFSGRQFSNSRSEMNVSTLELGDSALYLCASSSGQGQMGYGYTFGSGTRLTVV.